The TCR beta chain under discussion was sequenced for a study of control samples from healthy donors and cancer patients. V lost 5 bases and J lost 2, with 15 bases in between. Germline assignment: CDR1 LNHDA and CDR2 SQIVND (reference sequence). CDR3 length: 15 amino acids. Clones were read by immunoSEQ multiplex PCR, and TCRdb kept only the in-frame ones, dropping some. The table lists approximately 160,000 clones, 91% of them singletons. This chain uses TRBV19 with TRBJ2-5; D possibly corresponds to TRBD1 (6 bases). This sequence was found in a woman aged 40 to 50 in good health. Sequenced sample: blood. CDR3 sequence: CASSQSGTIQETQYF. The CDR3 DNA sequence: TGTGCCAGTAGTCAGTCGGGGACAATTCAAGAGACCCAGTACTTC.